The 16 T cell receptor beta chains listed next were all sequenced from one sample in a study of glioma-infiltrating T cells after dendritic cell vaccination. Here immunoSEQ multiplex PCR was the method, and the copy in TCRdb shows in-frame clones only, minus some. The sample carries about 90,000 clones, roughly four fifths recorded once. Time point in this sample: after dendritic cell vaccination, including at tumor progression/relapse. Sequenced material: blood, taken after dendritic cell vaccination. The source of these receptors is a human donor with glioblastoma.

This clone appeared a few times. This sequence joins TRBV29-1 and TRBJ2-5, with a tentative D call TRBD2 (7 bases). The CDR3 spans 17 residues. Trimming took off 0 bases at V and 9 bases at J, with 26 bases between the two ends. Germline V gene lookup returns CDR1 SQVTM and CDR2 ANQGSEA. The CDR3 loop reads CSVEDLGGAGARGSQYF. The CDR3 nucleotides are TGCAGCGTTGAAGATCTGGGGGGGGCGGGGGCAAGGGGGTCCCAGTACTTC.

This rearrangement joins TRBV7-3 to TRBJ2-2, with TRBD1 identical over 8 bases. Germline V gives CDR1 SGHTA, CDR2 FQGTGA. V shed 5 bases, J shed 1 base, and the junction held 6 bases outside the gene matches. CDR3 length: 16 amino acids. The CDR3 spells CASSLTGTGNTGELFF. For the CDR3, the DNA is TGTGCCAGCAGCCTCACCGGGACAGGGAACACCGGGGAGCTGTTTTTT.

This clone was picked up a small number of times. The chain couples TRBV28 to TRBJ1-2, with a weak D call TRBD1 (6 bases). CDR1 is MDHEN, CDR2 SYDVKM, per germline. The CDR3 sequence is 13 residues long. V gave up 3 bases and J gave up 7 bases, with 12 bases separating them. CDR3 sequence: CASSLGGARGYTF. CDR3 coding DNA: TGTGCCAGCAGTTTGGGGGGGGCGCGTGGCTACACCTTC.

This chain links TRBV29-1 with TRBJ1-2; 8 bases fit TRBD1. Germline CDR1 is SQVTM and CDR2 is ANQGSEA. The CDR3 runs 12 residues. The ends lost 3 bases at V and 7 bases at J; junction bases unmatched: 4. The CDR3 coding sequence is TGCAGCGTTGAGGTGACAGGGGTTGGCTACACCTTC. It is translated as CSVEVTGVGYTF.

V gene TRBV7-2 combines with J gene TRBJ2-1, with unresolved D. V lost 2 bases, J lost 1 base, and 9 bases lay in between. CDR3 size: 15 residues. Germline CDR1 reads SGHTA; CDR2 reads FQGNSA. The CDR3 spells CASSLITASYNEQFF. The CDR3 DNA is TGTGCCAGCAGCTTAATCACAGCTTCCTACAATGAGCAGTTCTTC.

The chain couples TRBV7-2 to TRBJ1-5; a possible D gene is TRBD1 (5 bases). This CDR3 has 12 amino acids. Germline loops: CDR1 SGHTA, CDR2 FQGNSA. The germline V and J ends were trimmed by 4 bases and 5 bases, with 6 bases remaining between them. The CDR3 loop is CASSSGHQPQHF. DNA for the CDR3: TGTGCCAGCAGCTCAGGGCATCAGCCCCAGCATTTT.

This chain connects TRBV6-5 to TRBJ1-5; 7 nucleotides agree with TRBD1. Trimming removed 6 bases from V and 3 bases from J; junction bases left unmatched: 8. Germline lookup yields CDR1 MNHEY and CDR2 SVGAGI. This CDR3 region has 15 residues. The CDR3 is CASSPYDRVNQPQHF. CDR3 sequence (DNA): TGTGCCAGCAGCCCCTACGACAGGGTCAATCAGCCCCAGCATTTT.

V usage is TRBV9 and J usage is TRBJ2-5, with 7 bases aligning to TRBD2. The length of the CDR3 is 15 residues. CDR1 SGDLS and CDR2 YYNGEE come from the germline V gene. V lost 0 bases, J lost 0 bases, and 2 bases stayed unmatched. The CDR3 nucleotides read TGTGCCAGCAGCGTAGGCGGGGGAGACCAAGAGACCCAGTACTTC. This encodes CASSVGGGDQETQYF.

The chain couples TRBV6-4 to TRBJ2-1, with D perhaps TRBD1 (6 bases). Germline lookup yields CDR1 MRHNA and CDR2 SNTAGT. The CDR3 extends over 15 amino acids. V dropped 0 bases and J dropped 9 bases, with 15 bases sitting between them. The CDR3 region is CASSDSLGAAGEQFF. The CDR3 nucleotides are TGTGCCAGCAGTGACTCCTTGGGGGCCGCAGGTGAGCAGTTCTTC.

The gene calls are TRBV7-7 and TRBJ2-5; D perhaps matches TRBD2 (6 bases). The CDR3 spans 13 residues. V lost 2 bases to trimming and J lost 5 bases, with 9 bases between them. Germline V gene sequence: CDR1 SSHAT, CDR2 FNYEAQ (reference sequence). The CDR3 loop is CASSLTLAETQYF. CDR3 nucleotides: TGTGCCAGCAGCTTAACGCTAGCGGAGACCCAGTACTTC.

This chain's CDR3 is CASSPGTEEKLFF. The CDR3 bases are TGTGCCAGCTCGCCCGGGACAGAGGAAAAACTGTTTTTT. The rearrangement joins TRBV18 to TRBJ1-4; TRBD1 agrees at 7 bases. The CDR3 has 13 residues. The trim removed 6 bases at V and 8 bases at J, leaving 6 bases unmatched. Germline V lookup: CDR1 KGHSH, CDR2 LQKENI.

The CDR3 nucleotides read TGTGCCAGCAGCTACCTAGGGACAGCGGGCACTGAAGCTTTCTTT. This sequence encodes CASSYLGTAGTEAFF. This chain uses TRBV5-4 with TRBJ1-1; 7 positions match TRBD1. The CDR3 covers 15 residues. The V gene's germline CDR1 is SGHNT and CDR2 YYREEE (reference sequence). Trimming cost V 3 bases and J 4 bases; bases outside gene matches: 9.

The sample holds one count of this clone. The rearrangement uses TRBV14 and TRBJ2-1, with TRBD1 matching 7 bases. Germline V gene data show CDR1 as SGHDN and CDR2 as FVKESK. The junction had 3 bases not matched to a gene; V was cut back by 4 bases and J by 0 bases. The CDR3 spans 15 residues. The CDR3 coding sequence is TGTGCCAGCAGCCTTGGGACAGCCTCCTACAATGAGCAGTTCTTC. It encodes CASSLGTASYNEQFF.

The rearrangement joins TRBV9 to TRBJ1-2; 10 nucleotides align to TRBD1. The germline gives CDR1 SGDLS, CDR2 YYNGEE. The CDR3 spans 16 residues. Losses at the gene ends were 4 bases for V and 7 bases for J; bases not matched to a gene: 13. CDR3 in DNA: TGTGCCAGCAGCTCGGGCCAGGGACAGGGGATAACTGGCTACACCTTC. This translates into CASSSGQGQGITGYTF.

This sequence joins TRBV7-3 and TRBJ2-1; D is possibly TRBD1 (5 bases). Germline V gives CDR1 SGHTA, CDR2 FQGTGA. V dropped 1 base and J dropped 3 bases, with 7 bases sitting between them. The CDR3 contains 14 residues. This CDR3 is CASSLNTGYNEQFF. In DNA form, the CDR3 reads TGTGCCAGCAGCTTAAATACAGGCTACAATGAGCAGTTCTTC.

J is TRBJ2-4 and V is TRBV28, with TRBD1 matching over 8 bases. CDR3 size: 13 residues. Germline CDR1 reads MDHEN; CDR2 reads SYDVKM. The ends lost 5 bases at V and 7 bases at J; junction bases unmatched: 4. The CDR3 reads CASSDRGNNIQYF. For the CDR3, the DNA is TGTGCCAGCAGTGACAGGGGAAATAACATTCAGTACTTC.